The clone carrying this T cell receptor (beta chain) was detected once. The sample originates from a study of blood T cell repertoires in COVID-19. Study at large: COVID-19 samples collected from the United States, Italy and Spain covered acute and convalescent phases. Sources were T cells, B-cell-depleted T cells, or PBMCs; the material itself was cDNA or gDNA.

The CDR3 spans 13 residues. Germline values: CDR1 KGHSH, CDR2 LQKENI. Trimming removed 5 bases at V and 8 bases at J, with 12 bases between. In the source study's methods: Reference gene primer amplification yielded estimated nucleated cell counts. Clones were sequenced by immunoSEQ multiplex PCR, and TCRdb holds only the in-frame ones, with some missing. V, J and clone size derive from that table, while D and trimming were established from the DNA sequence. The table has approximately 270,000 clones, 80% to 90% seen once. This chain links TRBV18 with TRBJ1-4; D unresolved. Material for sequencing was peripheral blood. The clonotype originates from a man aged 30 to 45 with acute or convalescent COVID-19. The CDR3 is CASSERVREKLFF. CDR3 in DNA: TGTGCCAGCTCAGAGAGGGTTCGGGAAAAACTGTTTTTT.